Sequencing of this TCR beta chain was carried out in a study of blood T cell repertoires in COVID-19. Data came from immunoSEQ multiplex PCR; TCRdb stores just in-frame clones and leaves some out. Here the sample spans roughly 49,000 clones, over 90% being singletons. The CDR3 is 16 amino acids. The ends were cut back, 0 bases at V and 3 bases at J, with 17 bases in the middle. From germline, CDR1 is GTSNPN and CDR2 SVGIG (reference sequence). The receptor was derived from a woman aged 80 or older with acute or convalescent COVID-19. The gene calls are TRBV30 and TRBJ2-5; D possibly corresponds to TRBD2 (5 bases). The specimen was peripheral blood. The CDR3 nucleotides are TGTGCCTGGAGTGTAGCAAGGAGCCGGGGAAAAGAGACCCAGTACTTC. It translates to CAWSVARSRGKETQYF.